Presented here are 24 T cell receptor beta chains from one specimen sequenced in a study of radiotherapy plus CTLA-4 blockade in lung cancer. The table came from immunoSEQ multiplex PCR; TCRdb's copy has only in-frame clones and leaves some out. This sample yields some 49,000 clones, of which around 83% are seen a single time; roughly 26% belongs to the top ten. Specimen: peripheral blood, collected from a patient treated with radiotherapy plus ipilimumab. The source is a human donor with non-small cell lung cancer whose response to radiotherapy plus ipilimumab could not be evaluated.

As regards this clone: A junction boundary mismatches the germline segment, possibly from a read error. The V and J genes are TRBV7-8 and TRBJ2-7; D unresolved. Per germline, CDR1 SGHVS and CDR2 FQNEAQ. The length of the CDR3 is 12 residues. The CDR3 DNA reads as TGTGCCAGCAGCTTTGGGCAGGAAGGAACGAACTTC. The encoded protein is CASSFGQEGTNF.

In nucleotides, the CDR3 is TGTGCCAGCAGTGAACGGGTACAGGGCGAAGCTTTCTTT. Protein product: CASSERVQGEAFF. The rearrangement joins TRBV2 to TRBJ1-1; weak D call: TRBD1 (6 bases). From germline, CDR1 is SNHLY and CDR2 FYNNEI. The CDR3 sequence is 13 residues long. Trimming cost V 2 bases and J 8 bases, with 12 bases left between them.

The V and J genes are TRBV9 and TRBJ1-2; TRBD1 might be the D (5 bases). The CDR3 is made up of 13 amino acids. With 6 bases removed from V and 3 bases from J, the gap between germline ends came to 12 bases. The germline gives CDR1 SGDLS, CDR2 YYNGEE. The CDR3 nucleotides read TGTGCCAGCACGGGAGTGGGGGACTATGGCTACACCTTC. This encodes CASTGVGDYGYTF.

The CDR3 here is CASSLGRLAGTGEQYF. In DNA, the CDR3 is TGTGCCAGCAGTTTGGGGCGGCTAGCGGGTACGGGCGAGCAGTACTTC. The chain couples TRBV28 to TRBJ2-7; TRBD2 matches 8 bases. CDR1 is MDHEN, CDR2 SYDVKM, per germline. V was pared by 3 bases and J by 6 bases, with 13 bases of the junction left unmatched. This CDR3 comprises 16 residues.

DNA for the CDR3: TGTGCCAGCAGCCAAGGACTAGCGGGGGTTTCCTACGAGCAGTACTTC. Its protein product is CASSQGLAGVSYEQYF. The rearrangement uses TRBV14 and TRBJ2-7; 12 nucleotides line up with TRBD2. V was clipped by 1 base and J by 1 base; unmatched bases: 2. CDR1 is SGHDN and CDR2 is FVKESK in the germline V gene. This CDR3 comprises 16 residues.

J is TRBJ2-7 and V is TRBV5-8; TRBD2 matches at 7 bases. The J segment lost 5 bases and the V segment lost 0 bases, leaving 8 bases of the junction unmatched. The germline V gene encodes CDR1 SGHTS and CDR2 YDEGEE. The CDR3 is made up of 15 amino acids. The CDR3 spells CASSLAAGVTHEQYF. The CDR3 bases are TGTGCCAGCAGCTTGGCCGCGGGAGTTACCCACGAGCAGTACTTC.

The gene calls are TRBV29-1 and TRBJ1-2; TRBD1 aligns across 9 bases. The trim removed 7 bases at V and 8 bases at J, leaving 11 bases unmatched. The CDR3 length is 13 residues. CDR1 and CDR2 from the germline V gene are SQVTM and ANQGSEA. CDR3 loop: CSAHQGQGDGYTF. As DNA, the CDR3 is TGCAGCGCCCATCAGGGACAGGGAGACGGCTACACCTTC.

This chain uses TRBV9 with TRBJ1-2, with D perhaps TRBD1 (5 bases). The CDR3 runs 12 residues. Trimming stripped 3 bases from V and 4 bases from J, with 7 bases between. The V gene's germline CDR1 is SGDLS and CDR2 YYNGEE. The CDR3 sequence is CASSEGSYGYTF. The CDR3 DNA follows: TGTGCCAGCAGCGAGGGGTCCTATGGCTACACCTTC.

The chain employs TRBV4-2 and TRBJ1-1, with D unresolved. The V gene lost 0 bases and the J gene lost 0 bases, with 5 bases spanning the gap. Per germline, CDR1 LGHNA and CDR2 YNFKEQ. There are 14 residues in the CDR3. CDR3 sequence reads: CASSQDSLNTEAFF. The CDR3 coding sequence is TGTGCCAGCAGCCAAGATAGTCTGAACACTGAAGCTTTCTTT.

The chain uses TRBV27 and TRBJ2-7; maybe TRBD1 (5 bases). This CDR3 has 11 amino acids. Trimming left V 4 bases short and J 7 bases short, with 8 bases between. The germline V gene encodes CDR1 MNHEY and CDR2 SMNVEV (reference sequence). The CDR3 loop is CASSSQGEQYF. CDR3 nucleotide sequence: TGTGCCAGCAGTTCCCAGGGTGAGCAGTACTTC.

This chain uses TRBV5-4 with TRBJ1-1; D not resolved. The length of the CDR3 is 15 residues. CDR1 is SGHNT and CDR2 is YYREEE in the germline V gene (reference sequence). V was cut by 4 bases and J by 1 base, with 14 bases left in between. The CDR3 protein is CASSHATPGNTEAFF. As DNA, the CDR3 is TGTGCCAGCAGCCACGCAACCCCAGGGAACACTGAAGCTTTCTTT.

This clone was recorded a few times. The chain links TRBV5-1 to TRBJ2-3; possibly TRBD2 for D (6 bases). The CDR3 totals 16 residues. Trimming took off 0 bases at V and 1 base at J, with 12 bases between the two ends. CDR1 and CDR2 (germline): SGHRS, YFSETQ. The CDR3 coding sequence is TGCGCCAGCAGCTTGGCCGGAGGGCCGGGCACAGATACGCAGTATTTT. Protein: CASSLAGGPGTDTQYF.

The V gene is TRBV10-3, the J gene TRBJ2-1; 11 positions agree with TRBD2. The CDR3 is 16 amino acids. The germline V gene encodes CDR1 ENHRY and CDR2 SYGVKD. The junction had 7 bases not matched to a gene; V was cut back by 2 bases and J by 7 bases. CDR3 in amino acids: CAISERTSGLENEQFF. The CDR3 region has the DNA TGTGCCATCAGTGAGAGGACTAGCGGGCTAGAGAATGAGCAGTTCTTC.

The chain uses TRBV4-3 and TRBJ2-1; TRBD2 aligns across 8 bases. After removal of 0 bases from V and 8 bases from J, the junction contained 6 bases not matched to a gene. The CDR3 is 15 amino acids. The germline CDR1 and CDR2 sequences are LGHNA and YSLEER. As DNA, the CDR3 is TGCGCCAGCAGCCAAGAAGAGACTAGCGAAGATGAGCAGTTCTTC. Its translation is CASSQEETSEDEQFF.

The rearrangement joins TRBV28 to TRBJ1-3; no clear D. The CDR3 runs 17 residues. V was trimmed by 4 bases and J by 0 bases, leaving 16 bases between them. Germline values: CDR1 MDHEN, CDR2 SYDVKM. CDR3 sequence (DNA): TGTGCCAGCAGTTCCAAATATTTCTGGAGCTCTGGAAACACCATATATTTT. It codes for CASSSKYFWSSGNTIYF.

CDR3: CASSIEKAGTYEQYF. The CDR3 DNA reads TGTGCCAGTAGTATAGAGAAGGCAGGAACTTACGAGCAGTACTTC. The rearrangement uses TRBV19 and TRBJ2-7; D not certain. CDR1 is LNHDA and CDR2 is SQIVND in the germline V gene (reference sequence). Trimming cost V 0 bases and J 4 bases, with 13 bases left between them. This CDR3 is 15 amino acids long.

The V and J genes are TRBV5-1 and TRBJ1-3; TRBD1 is a possible D gene (5 bases). This CDR3 has 16 amino acids. The V end was cut by 0 bases, the J end by 0 bases, with 10 bases between. CDR1 is SGHRS, CDR2 YFSETQ, per germline. Here the CDR3 reads CASSLGTLSSGNTIYF. The CDR3 nucleotides read TGCGCCAGCAGCTTGGGGACACTAAGCTCTGGAAACACCATATATTTT.

The chain couples TRBV28 to TRBJ1-1; 12 bases align to TRBD1. The V and J ends lost 6 bases and 5 bases, in that order; junction bases with no gene match: 10. CDR1 MDHEN and CDR2 SYDVKM come from the germline V gene. This CDR3 comprises 16 residues. The CDR3 sequence: CASRWGQGALGTEAFF. The CDR3 nucleotides are TGTGCCAGCAGATGGGGACAGGGGGCGTTGGGAACTGAAGCTTTCTTT.

V usage is TRBV4-3 and J usage is TRBJ2-7, with D perhaps TRBD1 (6 bases). CDR1 and CDR2 (germline): LGHNA, YSLEER. The V gene lost 0 bases and the J gene lost 3 bases, with 24 bases spanning the gap. This CDR3 is built from 19 residues. For the CDR3, the DNA is TGCGCCAGCAGCCAAGATTTCGTGTGGGACACACTTTCCTACTACGAGCAGTACTTC. It yields the protein CASSQDFVWDTLSYYEQYF.

The rearrangement joins TRBV7-2 to TRBJ2-7; 13 bases agree with TRBD2. The CDR3 runs to 15 residues. Germline CDR1 reads SGHTA; CDR2 reads FQGNSA. V was pared by 5 bases and J by 4 bases, with 5 bases of the junction left unmatched. The CDR3 here is CASSTWTSGSYEQYF. The CDR3 nucleotides read TGTGCCAGCAGCACATGGACTAGCGGGAGTTACGAGCAGTACTTC.

The rearrangement uses TRBV5-1 and TRBJ2-3, with a possible D match to TRBD1 (6 bases). V lost 0 bases to trimming and J lost 2 bases, with 7 bases between them. CDR3 size: 14 residues. Germline values: CDR1 SGHRS, CDR2 YFSETQ. The CDR3: CASSLVGATDTQYF. CDR3 nucleotides: TGCGCCAGCAGCTTGGTGGGGGCCACAGATACGCAGTATTTT.

The chain is built from TRBV9 and TRBJ1-1; no clear D gene. Germline lookup yields CDR1 SGDLS and CDR2 YYNGEE. The V end lost 2 bases, the J end lost 6 bases, and 11 bases lay between the germline ends. The CDR3 totals 13 residues. Here the CDR3 reads CASSVDGMAEAFF. The CDR3 nucleotides read TGTGCCAGCAGCGTTGACGGGATGGCTGAAGCTTTCTTT.

The chain employs TRBV28 and TRBJ1-4; D might be TRBD1 (5 bases). Trimming removed 3 bases from V and 3 bases from J, with 14 bases in between. Germline V lookup: CDR1 MDHEN, CDR2 SYDVKM. The CDR3 is 16 residues long. This chain's CDR3 is CASSFSWRGANEKLFF. In DNA, the CDR3 is TGTGCCAGCAGTTTTAGCTGGAGGGGCGCTAATGAAAAACTGTTTTTT.

This clone was found once. The chain joins TRBV28 to TRBJ2-1; TRBD2 matches 8 bases. The CDR3 is made up of 16 amino acids. Germline V gene lookup returns CDR1 MDHEN and CDR2 SYDVKM. Trimming at V came to 3 bases and at J to 0 bases, leaving 4 bases not matched to a gene. Written as DNA, the CDR3 is TGTGCCAGCAGTTTGCTAGCGGGTAGCTCCTACAATGAGCAGTTCTTC. It is translated as CASSLLAGSSYNEQFF.